Listed below are T cell receptor beta chains from one sample, sequenced in a study of T cell repertoires in cytomegalovirus infection. TCRdb re-called the reads through MiXCR, storing one row per CDR3 protein. Here the sample spans approximately 400,000 distinct CDR3 sequences, about 33% being singletons. Source material: PBMCs. These TCRs come from a human donor in good health (CMV status not recorded). Some clones in this sample may be carry-over from other donors' samples. Both conserved end residues are part of each CDR3. The D gene is left open where the match is weak. Clone size is not always given. Where it is, it says once, few, many or a class for expanded clones.

TRBJ2-1,-,TRBD2,TRBV5-4,17,TGTGCCAGCAGCTTGTCGGGTAGCGGGCCTAACTACAATGAGCAGTTCTTC,CASSLSGSGPNYNEQFF
TRBJ2-3,few,-,TRBV28,12,TGTGCCAGCAGTTTGCCCGCAGATACGCAGTATTTT,CASSLPADTQYF
TRBJ1-5,once,-,TRBV20-1,15,TGCAGTGCTTCCCGCCGAAAGGGAGCACCGATGGCCCAGCATTTT,CSASRRKGAPMAQHF
TRBJ1-2,many,TRBD1,TRBV7-2,16,TGTGCCAGCAGCTCCCGACAGGGATGGCTCGATGAGGGCTACACCTTC,CASSSRQGWLDEGYTF
TRBJ1-1,-,-,TRBV28,15,TGTGCCAGCAGTTTAAAAGCAGTAATGAACACTGAAGCTTTCTTT,CASSLKAVMNTEAFF
TRBJ2-6,-,-,TRBV6-1,17,TGTGCCAGCAGTACCGGGACTGGGGTCTCTGGGGCCAACGTCCTGACTTTC,CASSTGTGVSGANVLTF
TRBJ1-1,-,-,TRBV6-2/TRBV6-3,15,TGTGCCAGCAGTTACGGGGGGGCCCAGATCACTGAAGCTTTCTTT,CASSYGGAQITEAFF
TRBJ1-3,-,-,TRBV28,15,TGTGCCAGCACCCCAGGCGGGGCGGACGGAAACACCATATATTTT,CASTPGGADGNTIYF
TRBJ2-2,-,-,TRBV11-2,15,TGTGCCAGCAGCTCTGGGCCCCCCGCAGGCGGGGAGCTGTTTTTT,CASSSGPPAGGELFF
TRBJ1-2,many,-,TRBV7-9,13,TGTGCCAGCAGCTTCTCACAGGGTTGGGGCTACACCTTC,CASSFSQGWGYTF
TRBJ1-1,-,-,TRBV25-1,11,TGTGCCAGCAGCGTATTGACTGAAGCTTTCTTT,CASSVLTEAFF
TRBJ1-5,many,-,TRBV12-3/TRBV12-4,14,TGTGCCAGCAGTACCACAGGGAGCAATCAGCCCCAGCATTTT,CASSTTGSNQPQHF
TRBJ2-1,many,-,TRBV7-2,15,TGTGCCAGCAGCTTAATGGCTAGCGAATACAATGAGCAGTTCTTC,CASSLMASEYNEQFF
TRBJ2-7,-,TRBD2,TRBV5-4,14,TGTGCCAGCAGCACCGGGGGGGCGTCCTACGAGCAGTACTTC,CASSTGGASYEQYF
TRBJ2-7,few,TRBD1,TRBV6-2/TRBV6-3,13,TGTGCCAGCAGGGGACAGGGGAATCACGAGCAGTACTTC,CASRGQGNHEQYF
TRBJ1-3,few,-,TRBV7-4,15,TGTGCCAGCCGCGCTCCACAAGAAACTGGAAACACCATATATTTT,CASRAPQETGNTIYF
TRBJ2-5,-,-,TRBV5-5,15,TGTGCCAGCAGCTCTTCTCGGGCAGGGAAGGAGACCCAGTACTTC,CASSSSRAGKETQYF
TRBJ1-3,-,-,TRBV15,14,TGTGCCACCAGCCGGGGGGGAACTGGAAACACCATATATTTT,CATSRGGTGNTIYF
TRBJ1-3,-,-,TRBV20-1,16,TGCAGTGCCCCAGGAACGGGGAGAAACTCTGGAAACACCATATATTTT,CSAPGTGRNSGNTIYF
TRBJ1-1,-,-,TRBV2,15,TGTGCCAGCAGTGTGTACGGCACCATGAACACTGAAGCTTTCTTT,CASSVYGTMNTEAFF
TRBJ2-2,many,TRBD2,TRBV6-1,17,TGTGCCAGCAGCACTGGACTAGCGGGGGGCAGGGCCGGGGAGCTGTTTTTT,CASSTGLAGGRAGELFF
TRBJ2-2,-,TRBD1,TRBV20-1,15,TGCAGTGCCCAGACAGGGGGCTTGAACACCGGGGAGCTGTTTTTT,CSAQTGGLNTGELFF
TRBJ1-3,-,-,TRBV20-1,15,TGCAGTGCTATTATTGGTGGACCGTCTGGAAACACCATATATTTT,CSAIIGGPSGNTIYF
TRBJ1-5,-,-,TRBV5-6,16,TGTGCCAGCAGCTTGGCCCGACAGTTGGGCAATCAGCCCCAGCATTTT,CASSLARQLGNQPQHF
TRBJ2-3,-,-,TRBV18,16,TGTGCCAGCTCACCTCGACCGGGACTCCCCCCGATAACGCAGTATTTT,CASSPRPGLPPITQYF
TRBJ1-1,-,-,TRBV6-2/TRBV6-3,14,TGTGCCAGCAGTTACGTCGGAGGGAGGACTGAATCTTTCTTT,CASSYVGGRTESFF
TRBJ2-1,-,TRBD2,TRBV30,15,TGTGCCTGGACCCGGACTAGCGGGGGGTACAATGAGCAGTTCTTC,CAWTRTSGGYNEQFF
TRBJ1-5,few,TRBD1,TRBV24-1,13,TGTGCCGCTTCACAGGGGATCGGTCAGCCCCAGCATTTT,CAASQGIGQPQHF
TRBJ2-3,few,-,TRBV19,13,TGTGCCAGTAGCTACCCGGGCACAGATACGCAGTATTTT,CASSYPGTDTQYF
TRBJ1-1,many,-,TRBV7-8,16,TGTGCCAGCAGCTTACAAAACGGGAATCTAAACACTGAAGCTTTCTTT,CASSLQNGNLNTEAFF
TRBJ2-3,many,-,TRBV11-2,10,TGTGCCAGCAGCTCTGGTACGCAGTATTTT,CASSSGTQYF
TRBJ1-5,few,-,TRBV18,15,TGTGCCAGCTCAGGGGGAGGGGCCGGCAATCAGCCCCAGCATTTT,CASSGGGAGNQPQHF
TRBJ2-1,-,TRBD1,TRBV27,16,TGTGCCAGCAGTTCTAAACAGGGGGCGCGCTACAATGAGCAGTTCTTC,CASSSKQGARYNEQFF
TRBJ2-1,few,-,TRBV27,12,TGTGCCAGCAGCCTTTTTTATGGTGAGCAGTTCTTC,CASSLFYGEQFF
TRBJ2-1,-,TRBD2,TRBV5-4,16,TGTGCCAGCAGCCCAGCGGGGTCATTCTCCTACAATGAGCAGTTCTTC,CASSPAGSFSYNEQFF
TRBJ1-6,-,-,TRBV25-1,13,TGTGCCAGCAGTGTTAAAGGCGTATCACCCCTCCACTTT,CASSVKGVSPLHF
TRBJ1-3,once,-,TRBV12-3/TRBV12-4,15,TGTGCCAGCAGTCTCGTACAGAGCTCTGGAAACACCATGTATTTT,CASSLVQSSGNTMYF
TRBJ2-3,-,TRBD2,TRBV4-1,16,TGCGCCAGCAGCCTTGGGACTAGACCAGTCACAGATACGCAGTATTTT,CASSLGTRPVTDTQYF
TRBJ1-2,once,TRBD1,TRBV6-5,16,TGTGCCAGCAGTACGGCCCGGGACAGGGTGTCCTATGGCTACACCTTC,CASSTARDRVSYGYTF
TRBJ2-5,-,TRBD1,TRBV7-8,14,TGTGCCAGCAGCCCGGGACAGGGGCTGGAGACCCAGTACTTC,CASSPGQGLETQYF
TRBJ1-2,-,-,TRBV4-1,14,TGCGCCAGCAGCCATTTAGTTGTACTCGGTGGCTACACCTTC,CASSHLVVLGGYTF
TRBJ2-2,-,-,TRBV12-3/TRBV12-4,14,TGTGCCAGCTCCCCCCCTTCGGGGACCGGGGAGCAGTTTTTT,CASSPPSGTGEQFF
TRBJ1-3,-,-,TRBV7-6,17,TGTGCCAGCAGCCCAGCAGTACAATCGGGGCTTGGAAACACCATATATTTT,CASSPAVQSGLGNTIYF
TRBJ2-3,-,-,TRBV4-3,18,TGCGCCAGCAGCCAAGCGGTGTTGGGGGGATCGAACACAGATACGCAGTATTTT,CASSQAVLGGSNTDTQYF
TRBJ2-1,-,-,TRBV7-8,12,TGTGCCAGCAGCCCCTATCTGGTGGAGCAGTTCTTC,CASSPYLVEQFF
TRBJ2-4,few,-,TRBV4-1,14,TGCGCCAGCAGCCAACAAATAACCAAAAACATTCAGTACTTC,CASSQQITKNIQYF
TRBJ2-7,-,TRBD1,TRBV5-1,14,TGCGCCAGCAGCTACCGGGACAGGGTTAACGAGCAGTACTTC,CASSYRDRVNEQYF
TRBJ2-1,many,-,TRBV20-1,11,TGCAGTGCTAGAGTGGTCAATGAGCAGTTCTTC,CSARVVNEQFF
TRBJ1-2,few,-,TRBV6-2/TRBV6-3,15,TGTGCCAGCAACCTCGTGGCAGGGGCCGGCGATGGCTACACCTTC,CASNLVAGAGDGYTF
TRBJ1-1,-,TRBD1,TRBV7-9,17,TGTGCCAGCAGCTCAGGGGGCCGACAGGGAAGAACACTGGAAGCTTTCTTT,CASSSGGRQGRTLEAFF
TRBJ1-1,-,-,TRBV14,18,TGTGCCAGCAGCCAGGACCTTTGGCTTACTGGTTCCTCTACTGAAGCTTTCTTT,CASSQDLWLTGSSTEAFF
TRBJ1-1,-,TRBD1,TRBV7-8,14,TGTGCCAGCAGCTCCTCCAGGGGGCCAACTGAAGCTTTCTTT,CASSSSRGPTEAFF
TRBJ1-4,-,TRBD1,TRBV20-1,14,TGCAGTGCTCCTGGACAGGGCGCTAATGAAAAACTGTTTTTT,CSAPGQGANEKLFF
TRBJ1-6,few,-,TRBV7-2,16,TGTGCCAGCAGCGAACGCGGGCTAGGGGGAAATTCACCCCTCCACTTT,CASSERGLGGNSPLHF
TRBJ2-7,-,TRBD1,TRBV5-1,16,TGCGCCAGCAGCCCCGGAGGTGGGGACAGCTCCTACGATCAGTACTTC,CASSPGGGDSSYDQYF
TRBJ2-5,few,-,TRBV6-6,13,TGTGCCAGCAGTTACACGATTAAGGAGGGCCAGTACTTC,CASSYTIKEGQYF
TRBJ2-7,many,TRBD1,TRBV7-2,14,TGTGCCAGCAGCCTAGACAGGGTGGCCTACGAGCAGTACTTC,CASSLDRVAYEQYF
TRBJ1-6,few,-,TRBV19,14,TGTGCCAGTAGTGTCCAGGTTACTACCTCACCCCTCCACTTT,CASSVQVTTSPLHF
TRBJ2-5,few,TRBD2,TRBV27,16,TGTGCCAGCAGTTTTTCCGGGAGGATCGACCAAGAGACCCAGTACTTC,CASSFSGRIDQETQYF
TRBJ2-4,-,-,TRBV12-3/TRBV12-4,15,TGTGCCAGCAGCCAGGACAGCGGCCCCAAAAACATTCAGTACTTC,CASSQDSGPKNIQYF